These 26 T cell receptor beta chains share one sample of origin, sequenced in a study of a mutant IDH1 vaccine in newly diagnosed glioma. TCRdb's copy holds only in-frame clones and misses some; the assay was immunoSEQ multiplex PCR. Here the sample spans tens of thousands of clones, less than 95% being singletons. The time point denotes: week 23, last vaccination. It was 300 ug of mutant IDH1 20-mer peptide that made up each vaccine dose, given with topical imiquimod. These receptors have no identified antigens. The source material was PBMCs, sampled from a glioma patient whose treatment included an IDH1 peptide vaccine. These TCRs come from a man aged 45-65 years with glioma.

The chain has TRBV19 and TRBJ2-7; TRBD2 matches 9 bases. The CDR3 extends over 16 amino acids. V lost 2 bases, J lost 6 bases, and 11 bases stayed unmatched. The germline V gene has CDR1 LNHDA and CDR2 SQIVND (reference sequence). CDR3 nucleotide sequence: TGTGCCAGTAGTATAAGGGGACTAGCCGGGTTCGGCGAGCAGTACTTC. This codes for CASSIRGLAGFGEQYF.

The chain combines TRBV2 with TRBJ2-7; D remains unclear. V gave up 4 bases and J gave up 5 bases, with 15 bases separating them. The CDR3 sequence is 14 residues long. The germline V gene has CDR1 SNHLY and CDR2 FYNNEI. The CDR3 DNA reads TGTGCCAGCAGTGCCTTAGAGTGGGAAGACGAGCAGTACTTC. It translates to CASSALEWEDEQYF.

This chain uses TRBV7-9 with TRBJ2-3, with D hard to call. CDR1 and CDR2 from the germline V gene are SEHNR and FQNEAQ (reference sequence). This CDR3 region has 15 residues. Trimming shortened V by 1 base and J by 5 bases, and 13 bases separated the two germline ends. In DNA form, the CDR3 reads TGTGCCAGCAGCTTAGGGTCCCCAGGACGAGATACGCAGTATTTT. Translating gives CASSLGSPGRDTQYF.

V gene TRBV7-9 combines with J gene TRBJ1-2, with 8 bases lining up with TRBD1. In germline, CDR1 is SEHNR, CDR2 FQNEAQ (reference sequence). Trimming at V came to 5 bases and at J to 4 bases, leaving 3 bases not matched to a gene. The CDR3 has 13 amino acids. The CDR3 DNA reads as TGTGCCAGCAGCCGGACAGGGATCTATGGCTACACCTTC. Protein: CASSRTGIYGYTF. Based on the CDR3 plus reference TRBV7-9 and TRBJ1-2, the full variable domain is DTGVSQNPRHKITKRGQNVTFRCDPISEHNRLYWYRQTLGQGPEFLTYFQNEAQLEKSRLLSDRFSAERPKGSFSTLEIQRTEQGDSAMYLCASSRTGIYGYTFGSGTRLTVV.

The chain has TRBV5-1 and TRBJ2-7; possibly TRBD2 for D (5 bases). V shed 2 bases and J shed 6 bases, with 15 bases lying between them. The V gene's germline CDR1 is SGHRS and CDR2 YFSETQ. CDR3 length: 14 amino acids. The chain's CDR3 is CASSFDYGVSEQYF. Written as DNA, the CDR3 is TGCGCCAGCAGCTTCGACTACGGGGTTAGCGAGCAGTACTTC.

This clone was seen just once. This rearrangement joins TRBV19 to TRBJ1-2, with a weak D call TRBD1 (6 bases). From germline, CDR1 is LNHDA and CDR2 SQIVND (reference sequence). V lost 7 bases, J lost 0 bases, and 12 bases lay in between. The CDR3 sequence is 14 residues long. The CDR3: CASTSTGTNYGYTF. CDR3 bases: TGTGCCAGTACTTCGACAGGCACTAACTATGGCTACACCTTC.

The CDR3 reads CAWSVLGQDTGELFF. The CDR3 region has the DNA TGTGCCTGGAGTGTACTGGGACAGGACACCGGGGAGCTGTTTTTT. J is TRBJ2-2 and V is TRBV30; 8 positions match TRBD1. J lost 3 bases, V lost 0 bases, and 3 bases had no gene match. The CDR3 consists of 15 residues. From germline, CDR1 is GTSNPN and CDR2 SVGIG (reference sequence). Together with reference TRBV30 and TRBJ2-2, the CDR3 gives the full variable domain: SQTIHQWPATLVQPVGSPLSLECTVEGTSNPNLYWYRQAAGRGLQLLFYSVGIGQISSEVPQNLSASRPQDRQFILSSKKLLLSDSGFYLCAWSVLGQDTGELFFGEGSRLTVL.

CDR3 loop: CASTPSRAGSATF. The CDR3 nucleotides read TGTGCCAGCACCCCAAGTCGGGCAGGGAGCGCCACCTTC. J is TRBJ1-2 and V is TRBV11-2; possible D gene TRBD1, 5 bases. CDR1 and CDR2 (germline): SGHAT, FQNNGV. The germline V and J ends were trimmed by 7 bases and 13 bases, with 22 bases remaining between them. This CDR3 contains 13 residues. Combining the CDR3 with reference TRBV11-2 and TRBJ1-2 gives the whole variable domain EAGVAQSPRYKIIEKRQSVAFWCNPISGHATLYWYQQILGQGPKLLIQFQNNGVVDDSQLPKDRFSAERLKGVDSTLKIQPAKLEDSAVYLCASTPSRAGSATFGSGTRLTVV.

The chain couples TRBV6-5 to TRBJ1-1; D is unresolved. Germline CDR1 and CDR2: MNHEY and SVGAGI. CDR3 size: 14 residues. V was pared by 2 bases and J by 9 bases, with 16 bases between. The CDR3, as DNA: TGTGCCAGCAGTTACGCCGGGCAAGTAAGAAAAGCTTTCTTT. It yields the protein CASSYAGQVRKAFF.

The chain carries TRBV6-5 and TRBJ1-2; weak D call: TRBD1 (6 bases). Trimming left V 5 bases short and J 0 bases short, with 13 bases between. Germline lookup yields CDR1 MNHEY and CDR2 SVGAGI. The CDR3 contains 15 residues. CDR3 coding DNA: TGTGCCAGCAGTCGGACAGCAGATGCTAACTATGGCTACACCTTC. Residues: CASSRTADANYGYTF.

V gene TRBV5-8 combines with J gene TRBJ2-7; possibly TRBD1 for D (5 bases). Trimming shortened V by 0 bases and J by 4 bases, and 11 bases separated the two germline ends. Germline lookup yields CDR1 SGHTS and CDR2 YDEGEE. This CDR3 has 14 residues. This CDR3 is CASSLGQGLYEQYF. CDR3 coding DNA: TGTGCCAGCAGCTTGGGCCAGGGCCTTTACGAGCAGTACTTC.

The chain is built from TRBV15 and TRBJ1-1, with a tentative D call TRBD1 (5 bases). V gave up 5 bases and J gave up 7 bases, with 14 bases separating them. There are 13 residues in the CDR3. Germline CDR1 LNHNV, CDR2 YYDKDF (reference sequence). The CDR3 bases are TGTGCCACCAGCGGACGGCAGGGCGATGAAGCTTTCTTT. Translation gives CATSGRQGDEAFF. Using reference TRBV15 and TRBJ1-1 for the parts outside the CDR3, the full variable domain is DAMVIQNPRYQVTQFGKPVTLSCSQTLNHNVMYWYQQKSSQAPKLLFHYYDKDFNNEADTPDNFQSRRPNTSFCFLDIRSPGLGDTAMYLCATSGRQGDEAFFGQGTRLTVV.

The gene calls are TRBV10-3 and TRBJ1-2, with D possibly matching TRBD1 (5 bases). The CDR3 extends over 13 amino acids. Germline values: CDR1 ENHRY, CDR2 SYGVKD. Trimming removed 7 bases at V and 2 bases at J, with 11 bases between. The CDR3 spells CAIMGGINYGYTF. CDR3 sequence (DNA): TGTGCCATCATGGGGGGTATAAACTATGGCTACACCTTC.

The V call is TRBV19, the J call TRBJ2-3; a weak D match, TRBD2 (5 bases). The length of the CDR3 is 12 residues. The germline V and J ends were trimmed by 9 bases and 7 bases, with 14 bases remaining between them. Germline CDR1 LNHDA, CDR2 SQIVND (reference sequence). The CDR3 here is CASDGGVYTQYF. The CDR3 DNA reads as TGTGCCAGCGACGGAGGAGTCTATACGCAGTATTTT.

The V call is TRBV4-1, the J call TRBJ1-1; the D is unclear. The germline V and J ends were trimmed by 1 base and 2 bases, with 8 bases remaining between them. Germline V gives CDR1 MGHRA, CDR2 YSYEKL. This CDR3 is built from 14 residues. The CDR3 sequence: CASSQVGVNTEAFF. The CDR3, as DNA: TGCGCCAGCAGCCAAGTCGGGGTTAACACTGAAGCTTTCTTT.

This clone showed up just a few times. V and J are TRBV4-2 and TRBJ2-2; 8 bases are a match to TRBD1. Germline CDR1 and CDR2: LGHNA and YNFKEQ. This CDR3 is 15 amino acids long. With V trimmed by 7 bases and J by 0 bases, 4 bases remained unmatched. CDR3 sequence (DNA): TGTGCCAGCAATCCAGGGGGCCCGAACACCGGGGAGCTGTTTTTT. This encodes CASNPGGPNTGELFF.

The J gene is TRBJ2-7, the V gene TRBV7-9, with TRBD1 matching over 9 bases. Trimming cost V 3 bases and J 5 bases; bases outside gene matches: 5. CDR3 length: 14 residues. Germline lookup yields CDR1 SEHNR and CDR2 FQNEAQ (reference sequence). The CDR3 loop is CASSLTGGNDEQYF. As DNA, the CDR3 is TGTGCCAGCAGCTTGACAGGGGGTAACGACGAGCAGTACTTC.

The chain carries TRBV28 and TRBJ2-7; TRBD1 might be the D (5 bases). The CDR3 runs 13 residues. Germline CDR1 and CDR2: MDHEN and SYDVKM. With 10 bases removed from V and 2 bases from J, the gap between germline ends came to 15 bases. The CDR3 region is CATAQTVTYEQYF. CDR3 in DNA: TGTGCCACTGCCCAGACAGTGACCTACGAGCAGTACTTC. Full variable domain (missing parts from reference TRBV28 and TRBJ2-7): DVKVTQSSRYLVKRTGEKVFLECVQDMDHENMFWYRQDPGLGLRLIYFSYDVKMKEKGDIPEGYSVSREKKERFSLILESASTNQTSMYLCATAQTVTYEQYFGPGTRLTVT.

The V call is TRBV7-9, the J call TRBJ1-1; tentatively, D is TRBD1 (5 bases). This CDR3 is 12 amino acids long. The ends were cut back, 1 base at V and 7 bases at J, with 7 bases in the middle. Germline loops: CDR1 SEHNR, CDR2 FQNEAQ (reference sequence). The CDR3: CASSLDRIEAFF. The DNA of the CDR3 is TGTGCCAGCAGCTTAGACAGGATTGAAGCTTTCTTT.

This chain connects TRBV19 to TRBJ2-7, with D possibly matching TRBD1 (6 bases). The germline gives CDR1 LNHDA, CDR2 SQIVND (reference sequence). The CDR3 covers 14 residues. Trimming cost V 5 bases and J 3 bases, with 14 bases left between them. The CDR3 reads CASSLGQTFYEQYF. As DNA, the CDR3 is TGTGCCAGTAGTCTCGGACAGACATTCTACGAGCAGTACTTC.

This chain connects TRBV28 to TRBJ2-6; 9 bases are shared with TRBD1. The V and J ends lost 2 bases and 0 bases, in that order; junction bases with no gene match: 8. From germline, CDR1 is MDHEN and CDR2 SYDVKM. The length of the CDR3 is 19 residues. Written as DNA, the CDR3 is TGTGCCAGCAGTTTACGACAGGGGGGTTCCTCCTCTGGGGCCAACGTCCTGACTTTC. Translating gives CASSLRQGGSSSGANVLTF.

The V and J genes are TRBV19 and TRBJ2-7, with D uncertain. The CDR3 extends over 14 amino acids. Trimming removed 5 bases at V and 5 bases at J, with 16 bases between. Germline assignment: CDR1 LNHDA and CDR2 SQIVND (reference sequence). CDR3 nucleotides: TGTGCCAGTAGTTTTTCGCAGGTTGGGAACGAGCAGTACTTC. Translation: CASSFSQVGNEQYF.

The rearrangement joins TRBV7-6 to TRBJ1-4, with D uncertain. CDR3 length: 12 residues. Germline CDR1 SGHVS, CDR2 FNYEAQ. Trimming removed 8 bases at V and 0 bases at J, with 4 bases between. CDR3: CASGPTNEKLFF. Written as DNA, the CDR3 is TGTGCCAGCGGCCCAACTAATGAAAAACTGTTTTTT.

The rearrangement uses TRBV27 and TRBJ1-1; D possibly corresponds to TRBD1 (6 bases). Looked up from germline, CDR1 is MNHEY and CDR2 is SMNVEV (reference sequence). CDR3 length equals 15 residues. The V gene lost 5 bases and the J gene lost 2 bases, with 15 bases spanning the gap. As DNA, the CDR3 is TGTGCCAGCAGTCCCTCCGGACAGCCCAACACTGAAGCTTTCTTT. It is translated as CASSPSGQPNTEAFF.

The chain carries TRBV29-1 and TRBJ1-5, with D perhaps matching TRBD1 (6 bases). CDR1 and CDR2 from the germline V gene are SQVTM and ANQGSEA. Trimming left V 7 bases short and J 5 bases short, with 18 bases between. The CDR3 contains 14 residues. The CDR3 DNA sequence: TGCAGCGCCATCCTATTGGGGGCAGATCAGCCCCAGCATTTT. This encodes CSAILLGADQPQHF.

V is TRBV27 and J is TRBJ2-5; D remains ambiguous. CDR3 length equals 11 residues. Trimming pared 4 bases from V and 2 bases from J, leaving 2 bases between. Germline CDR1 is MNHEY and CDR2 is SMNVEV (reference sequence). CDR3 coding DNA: TGTGCCAGCAGTTCACAAGAGACCCAGTACTTC. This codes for CASSSQETQYF.